This T cell receptor (beta chain) was captured in a study of blood T cell repertoires in COVID-19. Study context: The samples span acute and convalescent COVID-19 from the United States, Italy and Spain. Sources were T cells, B-cell-depleted T cells, or PBMCs; the material itself was cDNA or gDNA.

The protocol was immunoSEQ multiplex PCR, while the TCRdb copy is restricted to in-frame clones and leaves out a portion. The sample includes 52,000 or so clones, 65% to 90% of them seen just once. Sample: peripheral blood. The sequence was obtained from a human donor in a cohort sampled during active COVID-19.

CDR3 DNA sequence: TGTGCCAGCAGCTATACCCACGGCACAGATACGCAGTATTTT. Its protein product is CASSYTHGTDTQYF. This chain uses TRBV2 with TRBJ2-3; D gene uncertain. There are 14 residues in the CDR3. The ends were cut back, 6 bases at V and 1 base at J, with 11 bases in the middle. CDR1 is SNHLY and CDR2 is FYNNEI in the germline V gene.